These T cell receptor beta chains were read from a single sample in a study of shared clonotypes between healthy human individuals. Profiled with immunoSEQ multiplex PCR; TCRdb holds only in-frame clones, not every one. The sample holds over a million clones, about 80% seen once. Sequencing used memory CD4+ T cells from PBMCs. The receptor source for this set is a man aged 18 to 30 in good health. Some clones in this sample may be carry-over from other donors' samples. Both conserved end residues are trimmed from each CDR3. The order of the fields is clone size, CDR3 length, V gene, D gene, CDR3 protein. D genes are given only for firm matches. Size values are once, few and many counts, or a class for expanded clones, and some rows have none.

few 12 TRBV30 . AWSKDSGNTEAF
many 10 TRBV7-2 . ASSPGYNEQF
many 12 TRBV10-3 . AITGTSMNTEAF
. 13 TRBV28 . ATTIGGRTNEKLF
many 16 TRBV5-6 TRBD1 ASSLTRDRPLNTGELF
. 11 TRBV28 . ASSHQGQETQY
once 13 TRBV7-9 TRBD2 ASSLLAGVTETQY
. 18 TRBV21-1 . ASSKLELPGTPCSAGELF
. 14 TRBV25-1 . ASSEAGTLAHNEQF
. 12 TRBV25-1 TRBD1 ASEGQGALGELF
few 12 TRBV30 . AWSTWGIDQPQH
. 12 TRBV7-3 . ASSLNRDYNEQF
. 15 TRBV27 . ASSPFDSVYRADTQY
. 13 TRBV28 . ATSDRGLSNYGYT
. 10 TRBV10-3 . AISESGEAQF
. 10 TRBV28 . ASRDSTDTQY
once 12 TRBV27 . ASRPGGADQPQH